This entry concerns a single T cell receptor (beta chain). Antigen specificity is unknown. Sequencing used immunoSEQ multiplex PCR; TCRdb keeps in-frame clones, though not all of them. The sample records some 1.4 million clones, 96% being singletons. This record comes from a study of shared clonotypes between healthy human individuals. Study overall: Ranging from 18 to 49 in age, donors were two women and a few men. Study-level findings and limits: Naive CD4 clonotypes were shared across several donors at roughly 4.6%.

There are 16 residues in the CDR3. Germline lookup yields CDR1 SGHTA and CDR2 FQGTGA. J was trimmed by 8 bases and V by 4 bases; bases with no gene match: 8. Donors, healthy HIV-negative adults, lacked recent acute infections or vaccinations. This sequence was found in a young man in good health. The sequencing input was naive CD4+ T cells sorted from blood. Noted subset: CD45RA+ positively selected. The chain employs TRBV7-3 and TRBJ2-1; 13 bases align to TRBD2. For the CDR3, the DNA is TGTGCCAGCAGCTCGAGGACTAGCGGGAGTCCCCATGAGCAGTTCTTC. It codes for CASSSRTSGSPHEQFF.